The 29 T cell receptor beta chains given below trace back to one sample, sequenced in a study of PD-L1 blockade in urothelial cancer. Sequenced by immunoSEQ multiplex PCR; TCRdb stores in-frame clones only, minus some. The repertoire has about 45,000 clones, about 88% of them found once; the top ten carry roughly 25%. Regarding time point: pretreatment peripheral blood. This specimen was PBMCs, taken around atezolizumab (anti-PD-L1) treatment. The receptors come from a donor at least 40 years old with urothelial cancer.

In its sample, this clone was seen a few times. The chain couples TRBV28 to TRBJ1-4; 8 positions agree with TRBD1. From germline, CDR1 is MDHEN and CDR2 SYDVKM. The CDR3 is made up of 13 amino acids. V gave up 6 bases and J gave up 8 bases; unmatched junction bases: 5. The CDR3 loop is CASRQGAWEKLFF. The CDR3 DNA follows: TGTGCCAGCAGGCAGGGGGCTTGGGAAAAACTGTTTTTT. Full variable domain (remainder filled in from reference TRBV28 and TRBJ1-4): DVKVTQSSRYLVKRTGEKVFLECVQDMDHENMFWYRQDPGLGLRLIYFSYDVKMKEKGDIPEGYSVSREKKERFSLILESASTNQTSMYLCASRQGAWEKLFFGSGTQLSVL.

CDR3 nucleotide sequence: TGTGCCAGCAGTTTGCCAGGGGCAGCTACTAACTATGGCTACACCTTC. Translated, it gives CASSLPGAATNYGYTF. This chain links TRBV28 with TRBJ1-2, with D perhaps TRBD1 (6 bases). The V end was cut by 3 bases, the J end by 0 bases, with 14 bases between. This CDR3 region has 16 residues. CDR1 and CDR2 (germline): MDHEN, SYDVKM.

The gene calls are TRBV18 and TRBJ2-7; D possibly corresponds to TRBD1 (6 bases). Germline V gene data show CDR1 as KGHSH and CDR2 as LQKENI. This CDR3 is built from 13 residues. Trimming took off 6 bases at V and 2 bases at J, with 11 bases between the two ends. CDR3 protein: CASSRDTTYEQYF. CDR3 nucleotide sequence: TGTGCCAGCTCTCGGGACACCACCTACGAGCAGTACTTC. The variable domain in full, completed from reference TRBV18 and TRBJ2-7, reads NAGVMQNPRHLVRRRGQEARLRCSPMKGHSHVYWYRQLPEEGLKFMVYLQKENIIDESGMPKERFSAEFPKEGPSILRIQQVVRGDSAAYFCASSRDTTYEQYFGPGTRLTVT.

V gene TRBV19 combines with J gene TRBJ1-1, with TRBD1 as a possible D gene (5 bases). Germline CDR1 and CDR2: LNHDA and SQIVND (reference sequence). V lost 6 bases and J 10 bases, leaving 21 bases between the germline ends. This CDR3 has 14 amino acids. CDR3 amino acids: CASSSGTTLSRAFF. In nucleotides, the CDR3 is TGTGCCAGTAGCAGCGGGACCACACTGTCGCGAGCTTTCTTT.

The CDR3 reads CASTPRPGDGELFF. CDR3 nucleotides: TGTGCCAGCACCCCCCGTCCCGGGGACGGGGAGCTGTTTTTT. This chain joins TRBV5-4 and TRBJ2-2, with a weak D call TRBD2 (5 bases). Germline CDR1 and CDR2: SGHNT and YYREEE (reference sequence). The CDR3 loop spans 14 amino acids. The V and J ends lost 6 bases and 7 bases respectively, with 16 bases between them. Full variable domain (rest looked up from reference TRBV5-4 and TRBJ2-2): ETGVTQSPTHLIKTRGQQVTLRCSSQSGHNTVSWYQQALGQGPQFIFQYYREEENGRGNFPPRFSGLQFPNYSSELNVNALELDDSALYLCASTPRPGDGELFFGEGSRLTVL.

The table lists this clone with a few counts. This chain connects TRBV13 to TRBJ2-7, with TRBD2 matching over 9 bases. Germline CDR1 and CDR2: PRHDT and FYEKMQ (reference sequence). Trimming at V came to 4 bases and at J to 5 bases, leaving 3 bases not matched to a gene. The CDR3 sequence is 13 residues long. The CDR3 DNA follows: TGTGCCAGCAGCTCGGGACTAGCTGACGAGCAGTACTTC. Protein product: CASSSGLADEQYF.

This sequence joins TRBV7-6 and TRBJ2-7; TRBD2 matches 14 bases. This CDR3 comprises 18 residues. Germline assignment: CDR1 SGHVS and CDR2 FNYEAQ. Trimming removed 5 bases from V and 0 bases from J; junction bases left unmatched: 9. The CDR3 sequence is CASSGGLAGEGTSYEQYF. CDR3 nucleotide sequence: TGTGCCAGCAGCGGGGGACTAGCGGGAGAAGGGACCTCCTACGAGCAGTACTTC.

In this sample, this clone turned up once. The chain employs TRBV4-1 and TRBJ1-1; D is perhaps TRBD1 (6 bases). V was cut by 4 bases and J by 1 base, with 22 bases left in between. From germline, CDR1 is MGHRA and CDR2 YSYEKL. The CDR3 has 18 residues. DNA for the CDR3: TGCGCCAGCAGCCCTTCCCCATCTCTCAGGGGCGCGAACACTGAAGCTTTCTTT. The encoded protein is CASSPSPSLRGANTEAFF.

The chain joins TRBV11-3 to TRBJ1-1; 8 bases line up with TRBD1. CDR3 length: 15 amino acids. J lost 1 base, V lost 5 bases, and 6 bases had no gene match. Germline V gene sequence: CDR1 SGHNT, CDR2 YENEEA. The CDR3 here is CASSPGQGSNTEAFF. CDR3 sequence (DNA): TGTGCCAGCAGCCCCGGACAGGGCTCGAACACTGAAGCTTTCTTT. The full variable domain, its missing parts supplied by reference TRBV11-3 and TRBJ1-1, is EAGVVQSPRYKIIEKKQPVAFWCNPISGHNTLYWYLQNLGQGPELLIRYENEEAVDDSQLPKDRFSAERLKGVDSTLKIQPAELGDSAVYLCASSPGQGSNTEAFFGQGTRLTVV.

The chain is built from TRBV5-1 and TRBJ1-3; no definite D call. CDR3 length: 15 amino acids. The germline V gene has CDR1 SGHRS and CDR2 YFSETQ. V shed 4 bases and J shed 0 bases, with 11 bases lying between them. CDR3 coding DNA: TGCGCCAGCAGCGCCGACACCAGCTCTGGAAACACCATATATTTT. As protein: CASSADTSSGNTIYF.

This clone was seen a few times. The chain joins TRBV19 to TRBJ2-5, with D possibly being TRBD1 (6 bases). Trimming left V 3 bases short and J 5 bases short, with 16 bases between. The CDR3 length is 15 residues. The germline gives CDR1 LNHDA, CDR2 SQIVND (reference sequence). As DNA, the CDR3 is TGTGCCAGTAGTATCGCAGCTCACCAGGGGGAGACCCAGTACTTC. Its protein product is CASSIAAHQGETQYF.

The genes are TRBV11-2 and TRBJ2-7; a possible D gene is TRBD2 (6 bases). The V end lost 8 bases, the J end lost 4 bases, and 15 bases lay between the germline ends. Per germline, CDR1 SGHAT and CDR2 FQNNGV. This CDR3 contains 13 residues. CDR3 loop: CASCRTGGYEQYF. The CDR3 DNA follows: TGTGCCAGCTGCCGGACCGGGGGTTACGAGCAGTACTTC.

The DNA for the CDR3 is TGTGCCAGCAGCCCCCGTGGGGCGGGAGGGAACACCGGGGAGCTGTTTTTT. Translating it yields CASSPRGAGGNTGELFF. The chain recombines TRBV9 with TRBJ2-2; 8 bases align to TRBD2. This CDR3 comprises 17 residues. V shed 4 bases and J 1 base; nucleotides not matched to a gene: 9. Germline CDR1 reads SGDLS; CDR2 reads YYNGEE.

The genes are TRBV7-9 and TRBJ2-7; 7 bases are a match to TRBD1. The CDR3 has 13 residues. Germline CDR1 reads SEHNR; CDR2 reads FQNEAQ (reference sequence). V shed 8 bases and J 6 bases; nucleotides not matched to a gene: 10. CDR3 region: CASCPADRVEQYF. The DNA of the CDR3 is TGTGCCAGCTGTCCCGCCGACAGGGTCGAGCAGTACTTC.

The chain employs TRBV19 and TRBJ2-2; tentative D call: TRBD1 (7 bases). The CDR3 totals 17 residues. Deletions cut 3 bases from V and 1 base from J, with 15 bases between. Germline V lookup: CDR1 LNHDA, CDR2 SQIVND (reference sequence). The CDR3 DNA follows: TGTGCCAGTAGTATTCGCAGGGGGGAGTTGAACACCGGGGAGCTGTTTTTT. Residues: CASSIRRGELNTGELFF.

This clone was picked up one time. This chain links TRBV19 with TRBJ1-4, with 9 bases aligning to TRBD1. Per the germline V gene, CDR1 is LNHDA and CDR2 is SQIVND (reference sequence). This CDR3 contains 13 residues. V shed 6 bases and J 6 bases; nucleotides not matched to a gene: 2. The CDR3 DNA sequence: TGTGCCAGTAGGGGACAGGGTTATGAAAAACTGTTTTTT. Protein product: CASRGQGYEKLFF.

This clone showed up just once. This chain connects TRBV28 to TRBJ2-6; D remains unclear. Trimming left V 6 bases short and J 0 bases short, with 9 bases between. CDR3 size: 15 residues. Germline V gene sequence: CDR1 MDHEN, CDR2 SYDVKM. This CDR3 reads CASSSPSSGANVLTF. The DNA of the CDR3 is TGTGCCAGCAGCTCCCCCAGCTCTGGGGCCAACGTCCTGACTTTC.

The chain uses TRBV18 and TRBJ2-1; 7 bases are shared with TRBD2. The CDR3 sequence is 17 residues long. CDR1 is KGHSH and CDR2 is LQKENI in the germline V gene. The ends lost 3 bases at V and 2 bases at J; junction bases unmatched: 10. CDR3 loop: CASSPSSGNPAYNEQFF. CDR3 coding DNA: TGTGCCAGCTCACCCTCCAGCGGGAATCCCGCCTACAATGAGCAGTTCTTC.

This clone was seen a handful of times. The genes are TRBV6-5 and TRBJ2-5, with 8 positions matching TRBD1. V was clipped by 7 bases and J by 4 bases; unmatched bases: 5. The CDR3 contains 13 residues. Germline V gives CDR1 MNHEY, CDR2 SVGAGI. CDR3 sequence (DNA): TGTGCCAGCAACCCCGGGACAGGAGAGACCCAGTACTTC. It translates to CASNPGTGETQYF.

J is TRBJ2-2 and V is TRBV15; 7 bases agree with TRBD2. Trimming took 0 bases from V and 4 from J; bases not matched to a gene: 8. This CDR3 region has 17 residues. Germline CDR1 LNHNV, CDR2 YYDKDF (reference sequence). The CDR3 coding sequence is TGTGCCACCAGCAGAGATGGGAGAGCGGGATCCACCGGGGAGCTGTTTTTT. As protein: CATSRDGRAGSTGELFF.

V gene TRBV6-5 combines with J gene TRBJ2-1; D perhaps matches TRBD2 (6 bases). Germline loops: CDR1 MNHEY, CDR2 SVGAGI. This CDR3 region has 15 residues. Trimming removed 0 bases at V and 7 bases at J, with 13 bases between. The CDR3 DNA reads as TGTGCCAGCAGTTACTCGGCGGGACCAGGGAATGAGCAGTTCTTC. Translation gives CASSYSAGPGNEQFF.

This clone has a handful of counts. The chain links TRBV28 to TRBJ2-7, with a weak D call TRBD2 (5 bases). V was pared by 5 bases and J by 2 bases, with 13 bases between. In germline, CDR1 is MDHEN, CDR2 SYDVKM. The CDR3 has 14 amino acids. This CDR3 is CASSKTSPPYEQYF. In DNA, the CDR3 is TGTGCCAGCAGTAAAACTAGTCCCCCCTACGAGCAGTACTTC.

This clone came up once. The chain carries TRBV6-1 and TRBJ2-7, with 11 bases lining up with TRBD2. Germline V gene sequence: CDR1 MNHNS, CDR2 SASEGT. The CDR3 runs to 15 residues. The ends lost 5 bases at V and 6 bases at J; junction bases unmatched: 9. The CDR3 DNA reads TGTGCCAGCAGTATAGCGGGAGGGCCTATCGGCGAGCAGTACTTC. This sequence encodes CASSIAGGPIGEQYF.

The chain recombines TRBV25-1 with TRBJ1-5; no clear D. The CDR3 has 12 amino acids. Per germline, CDR1 MGHDK and CDR2 SYGVNS. Deletions cut 2 bases from V and 4 bases from J, with 3 bases between. The chain's CDR3 is CASSEPNQPQHF. The CDR3 nucleotides are TGTGCCAGCAGTGAACCGAATCAGCCCCAGCATTTT.

By sample fraction, this clone is medium-sized (0.01 to 0.1%). This sequence joins TRBV19 and TRBJ2-3; no definite D call. The CDR3 runs to 15 residues. Germline V CDR1 and CDR2: LNHDA, SQIVND (reference sequence). With 5 bases removed from V and 0 bases from J, the gap between germline ends came to 12 bases. CDR3 amino acids: CASSLDTRSTDTQYF. In DNA, the CDR3 is TGTGCCAGTAGTCTCGACACCCGTAGCACAGATACGCAGTATTTT. Drawing the rest from reference TRBV19 and TRBJ2-3, the complete variable domain is DGGITQSPKYLFRKEGQNVTLSCEQNLNHDAMYWYRQDPGQGLRLIYYSQIVNDFQKGDIAEGYSVSREKKESFPLTVTSAQKNPTAFYLCASSLDTRSTDTQYFGPGTRLTVL.

This sequence joins TRBV23-1 and TRBJ1-5, with D maybe TRBD1 (5 bases). TRBV23-1 counts as an open reading frame of uncertain function. The V end was cut by 2 bases, the J end by 1 base, with 12 bases between. The CDR3 spans 16 residues. The CDR3 region is CASSQRGSWSNQPQHF. The CDR3, as DNA: TGCGCCAGCAGTCAACGGGGGTCGTGGAGCAATCAGCCCCAGCATTTT.

V is TRBV4-1 and J is TRBJ2-3; 14 bases map to TRBD2. Germline-derived CDR1 and CDR2 are MGHRA and YSYEKL. The J segment lost 1 base and the V segment lost 6 bases, leaving 6 bases of the junction unmatched. The CDR3 length is 17 residues. The DNA for the CDR3 is TGCGCCAGCAGTTCGGGACTAGCGGGAGTAGGCACAGATACGCAGTATTTT. Encoded protein: CASSSGLAGVGTDTQYF.

The chain combines TRBV7-8 with TRBJ2-1, with TRBD2 matching 7 bases. CDR1 and CDR2 from the germline V gene are SGHVS and FQNEAQ. The CDR3 has 14 residues. The V and J ends lost 5 bases and 3 bases, in that order; junction bases with no gene match: 4. CDR3 region: CASSPWEGYNEQFF. The CDR3 nucleotides read TGTGCCAGCAGCCCTTGGGAGGGCTACAATGAGCAGTTCTTC.

The chain couples TRBV11-2 to TRBJ2-7, with TRBD2 identical over 9 bases. V shed 1 base and J 11 bases; nucleotides not matched to a gene: 3. Germline V gives CDR1 SGHAT, CDR2 FQNNGV. This CDR3 has 12 amino acids. This CDR3 reads CASSLVSGSKYF. CDR3 sequence (DNA): TGTGCCAGCAGCTTAGTTAGCGGGAGTAAGTACTTC.